Listed below are T cell receptor beta chains from one sample, sequenced in a study of cytomegalovirus exposure and HLA in healthy donors. Sequencing was performed with immunoSEQ multiplex PCR; in TCRdb, only in-frame clones are kept and a portion is missing. In the table there are about 140,000 clones, approximately 80% of which are singletons. Sequenced material: PBMCs. The receptors stem from a male donor in good health and CMV-seronegative. CDR3s leave out the opening cysteine and the closing phenylalanine or tryptophan.

10	TRBV6-1	TRBJ1-1	ASTRVHTEAF
12	TRBV5-8	TRBJ2-7	ASSLRGKEYEQY
15	TRBV11-1	TRBJ1-1	ASSLGRVTGTTTEAF
15	TRBV15	TRBJ1-3	ATSRDSRGLLGNTIY
11	TRBV29-1	TRBJ2-3	SVGEGGRGTQY
13	TRBV4-1	TRBJ1-5	ASSQVTGYDQPQH
14	TRBV5-8	TRBJ1-1	ASSFGQGRLNTEAF
12	TRBV30	TRBJ2-2	AWSLVYRTGELF
13	TRBV6-1	TRBJ2-3	ASSGGLAGSDTQY
9	TRBV11-3	TRBJ1-5	ATGGGQPQH
13	TRBV5-4	TRBJ1-6	ASSLGGTGQSPLH
15	TRBV5-1	TRBJ2-7	ASSLGPGTGISYEQY
14	TRBV28	TRBJ2-7	ASSSGGTGGSYEQY
11	TRBV10-3	TRBJ2-5	AISENPGETQY
16	TRBV7-9	TRBJ1-4	ASSSYTPGRGLREKLF
17	TRBV4-1	TRBJ1-5	ASSPRWGRGGNSNQPQH
12	TRBV11-2	TRBJ1-1	ASSLTPPDTEAF
11	TRBV10-3	TRBJ2-2	ASSSGTTGELF
12	TRBV16	TRBJ1-1	ASSQFPREAEAF
11	TRBV7-6	TRBJ2-5	ATRQGAGETQY
11	TRBV6-5	TRBJ2-7	ASSYNTGAEQY
10	TRBV5-6	TRBJ1-2	ASSASRGTYT
12	TRBV6-5	TRBJ2-7	ATRRGQGGYEQY
11	TRBV19	TRBJ1-5	ASNIFGGQPQH
14	TRBV4-3	TRBJ2-3	ASSQDLAGGTDTQY
15	TRBV19	TRBJ1-2	ASSTTRAGGNNYGYT
13	TRBV4-3	TRBJ2-2	ASSQGGSGTGELF
10	TRBV6-6	TRBJ2-1	ASFSGGYEQF
14	TRBV7-9	TRBJ2-7	SSSLVETGGSYEQY
13	TRBV6-1	TRBJ1-5	ASSLDRGVNQPQH
13	TRBV10-3	TRBJ2-5	AISGDVPGGETQY
12	TRBV10-1	TRBJ2-3	ASSESRTSGGQY
11	TRBV7-3	TRBJ1-1	ASSLTLYTEAF
13	TRBV5-1	TRBJ1-1	ASSLGGAVNTEAF
11	TRBV9	TRBJ1-2	ASSSSDRYGYT
12	TRBV4-3	TRBJ1-1	ASSPLTENTEAF
12	TRBV7-8	TRBJ1-5	ASSLGGFFQPQH
14	TRBV4-1	TRBJ1-2	ASSHPGSLRGNGYT
11	TRBV19	TRBJ2-7	ASSPVISYEQY
12	TRBV6-5	TRBJ2-1	ASSYAGGIDEQF
11	TRBV4-2	TRBJ2-3	ASSLGIADTQY
11	TRBV29-1	TRBJ1-1	SASGGTKVEAF